A selection of T cell receptor beta chains follows, all from one sample in a study of T cell responses to AZD1222 COVID-19 vaccine. Sequencing used immunoSEQ multiplex PCR; TCRdb keeps in-frame clones, though not all of them. The sample carries 150,000 to 200,000 clones, just over 90% recorded once. This specimen was peripheral blood, taken 28 days after the second AZD1222 dose. These receptors were obtained from an adult who received the AZD1222 COVID-19 vaccine. Both conserved end residues are part of each CDR3. A D gene is named only where the DNA matches it firmly. Not all rows give a size; the values are once, few, many and, for expanded clones, a class.

>NA|NA|TRBV4-1|TRBJ2-7
TGCGCCAGCAGCCAAGAACTCAGGACTTACGAGCAGTACTTC
CASSQELRTYEQYF
>NA|TRBD1|TRBV27|TRBJ2-3
TGTGCCAGCAGTCCTCCCTTGACAGGGGATACCACAGATACGCAGTATTTT
CASSPPLTGDTTDTQYF
>NA|TRBD1|TRBV5-8|TRBJ1-4
TGTGCCAGCAGCCCCTGGACAGGGTTCGGCCGAACTAATGAAAAACTGTTTTTT
CASSPWTGFGRTNEKLFF
>NA|NA|TRBV7-9|TRBJ1-1
TGTGCCAGCAGCTTAGTGACATCCGCTGAAGCTTTCTTT
CASSLVTSAEAFF
>NA|NA|TRBV5-6|TRBJ1-6
TGTGCCAGCAGCTTAGGACAGAAAGTTTCACCCCTCCACTTT
CASSLGQKVSPLHF
>NA|NA|TRBV9|TRBJ2-5
TGTGCCAGCAGTGGGGGAAGGGCCGTTGGGAGAGAGACCCAGTACTTC
CASSGGRAVGRETQYF
>once|NA|TRBV12-3/TRBV12-4|TRBJ1-6
TGTGCCAGCAGCCGCCTACTTGATTCACCCCTCCACTTT
CASSRLLDSPLHF
>NA|NA|TRBV10-3|TRBJ1-2
TGTGCCATCAGCCTCGGTACCGGCTATGGCTACACCTTC
CAISLGTGYGYTF
>NA|NA|TRBV5-1|TRBJ2-2
TGCGCCAGCAGCTTGATGGCGCATGGATCCACCGGGGAGCTGTTTTTT
CASSLMAHGSTGELFF
>NA|TRBD1|TRBV7-9|TRBJ1-2
TGTGCCAGCAGCTTGGGGACAGGGAATTTAGGCTACACCTTC
CASSLGTGNLGYTF
>once|NA|TRBV6-6|TRBJ2-7
TGTGCCAGCGAGGCTGGGGGGCCCTCCCACGAGCAGTACTTC
CASEAGGPSHEQYF
>few|NA|TRBV11-2|TRBJ1-6
TGTGCCAGCAGCTCCGGACAGAATAATTCACCCCTCCACTTT
CASSSGQNNSPLHF
>NA|NA|TRBV6-6|TRBJ1-1
TGTGCCAGCAGTCTCTCACTTTTACAGGGCGAAGCTTTCTTT
CASSLSLLQGEAFF
>once|NA|TRBV11-2|TRBJ1-2
TGTGCCAGCAGCTCCAATTTGCCGGGGGGCTACACCTTC
CASSSNLPGGYTF
>NA|TRBD1|TRBV2|TRBJ2-7
TGTGCCACTGGACGACAGGGTGCGTCCAACGAGCAGTACTTC
CATGRQGASNEQYF
>once|NA|TRBV2|TRBJ1-3
TGTGCCAGCAGTACAATCAGGGGAACACGGAACACCATATATTTT
CASSTIRGTRNTIYF
>NA|TRBD1|TRBV7-9|TRBJ1-1
TGTGCCAGCAGCCGGACAGGGAACACTGAAGCTTTCTTT
CASSRTGNTEAFF
>few|NA|TRBV7-6|TRBJ1-5
TGTGCCAGCAGCACCGGGTACGGCAATCAGCCCCAGCATTTT
CASSTGYGNQPQHF
>NA|TRBD1|TRBV27|TRBJ2-3
TGTGCCAGCAAGGGACAGGGGGCCACAGATACGCAGTATTTT
CASKGQGATDTQYF
>NA|NA|TRBV6-1|TRBJ1-5
TGTGCCAGCAGTGAAGAAGGGGATTACTATAGCAATCAGCCCCAGCATTTT
CASSEEGDYYSNQPQHF
>NA|TRBD1|TRBV7-9|TRBJ2-6
TGTGCCAGCAGCCAAACCCGGGACAGTACGAGCTCTGGGGCCAACGTCCTGACTTTC
CASSQTRDSTSSGANVLTF
>NA|TRBD2|TRBV7-6|TRBJ2-7
TGTGCCAGCAGCCCCCCCCCTAGCGGGGGGGCCTACGAGCAGTACTTC
CASSPPPSGGAYEQYF
>once|TRBD2|TRBV7-9|TRBJ2-1
TGTGCCAGCAGCTTCATCCGCGGGGGGGCCCATGAGCAGTTCTTC
CASSFIRGGAHEQFF
>NA|NA|TRBV7-2|TRBJ1-1
TGTGCCAGCAGCTTAGGTACAGGATACACTGAAGCTTTCTTT
CASSLGTGYTEAFF
>NA|NA|TRBV4-1|TRBJ2-7
TGCGCCAGCAGCCAAGAGGGGGCTAGCGCTCCCATGGGCGAGCAGTACTTC
CASSQEGASAPMGEQYF
>NA|NA|TRBV3-1/TRBV3-2|TRBJ1-2
TGTGCCAGCAGCCCCCGCCCGTGGGAGGCAAAGAACTATGGCTACACCTTC
CASSPRPWEAKNYGYTF
>NA|NA|TRBV5-1|TRBJ2-1
TGCGCCAGCAGCTTGGGGGCGGGGACGATTAATGAGCAGTTCTTC
CASSLGAGTINEQFF
>NA|TRBD2|TRBV4-1|TRBJ2-5
TGCGCCAGCAGCCCCCTAGCGGGGGGGCTGGTGGGGACCCAGTACTTC
CASSPLAGGLVGTQYF
>NA|NA|TRBV3-1/TRBV3-2|TRBJ1-2
TGTGCCAGCAGCCAAGATGAGACAGTCTATGGCTACACCTTC
CASSQDETVYGYTF
>NA|NA|TRBV11-3|TRBJ1-1
TGTGCCAGCAGCTTGGACAGCACGAACACTGAAGCTTTCTTT
CASSLDSTNTEAFF
>NA|TRBD1|TRBV19|TRBJ1-5
TGTGCCAGTTTGGACAGGGGTAATCAGCCCCAGCATTTT
CASLDRGNQPQHF
>NA|TRBD1|TRBV9|TRBJ1-3
TGTGCCAGCAGCCCGGGGACAGGGAGAAACACCATATATTTT
CASSPGTGRNTIYF
>NA|NA|TRBV18|TRBJ1-2
TGTGCCAGCTCACCACGGTTACGGGACGGGGACTATGGCTACACCTTC
CASSPRLRDGDYGYTF
>once|NA|TRBV19|TRBJ1-5
TGTGCCAGTAGTATATCCCATTGGGACCGCCATCAGCCCCAGCATTTT
CASSISHWDRHQPQHF
>NA|NA|TRBV10-3|TRBJ2-3
TGTGCCATCAGTGAGTTGGGTACGCAGTATTTT
CAISELGTQYF
>NA|NA|TRBV21-1|TRBJ2-4
TGTGCCAGCAGCAAAGTGGAGGGGGCCAAAAACATTCAGTACTTC
CASSKVEGAKNIQYF
>once|TRBD1|TRBV5-4|TRBJ1-1
TGTGCCAGCAGCTTGGAGGGACAGATTATGAACACTGAAGCTTTCTTT
CASSLEGQIMNTEAFF
>NA|NA|TRBV9|TRBJ1-5
TGTGCCAGCAGCGCCGGGACCCTGGGTCAGCCCCAGCATTTT
CASSAGTLGQPQHF
>NA|NA|TRBV9|TRBJ2-1
TGTGCCAGCAGCGTAGGTGATACAAGCTCCTACAATGAGCAGTTCTTC
CASSVGDTSSYNEQFF
>NA|NA|TRBV4-1|TRBJ2-5
TGCGCCAGCAGCCAAGACAATCGCAGGGGGGTTTTCGAAGAGACCCAGTACTTC
CASSQDNRRGVFEETQYF